The source of this TCR beta chain is a study of radiotherapy plus CTLA-4 blockade in lung cancer. As for this clone: Antigen specificity is unknown.

The study treated chemo-refractory metastatic non-small-cell lung cancer patients with focal radiation plus ipilimumab CTLA-4 blockade. Germline V gives CDR1 MDHEN, CDR2 SYDVKM. V gave up 5 bases and J gave up 4 bases; unmatched junction bases: 7. The CDR3 sequence is 15 residues long. Whole-study findings and limits: Early blood T cell clone changes and increased post-radiation serum interferon-beta were reportedly the strongest response predictors. Clones of tumor-derived TCRs expanded in blood after radiotherapy plus ipilimumab.

Some clones are missing from TCRdb's copy, which holds only in-frame ones; the method was immunoSEQ multiplex PCR. The sample comprises approximately 40,000 clones, 80% to 90% of which are singletons, and around a fifth rests with the top ten. This sequence joins TRBV28 and TRBJ1-2; 10 nucleotides match TRBD1. This clonotype was sampled from a human donor with non-small cell lung cancer whose response to radiotherapy plus ipilimumab could not be evaluated. This material consisted of peripheral blood, taken from a patient treated with radiotherapy plus ipilimumab. CDR3 bases: TGTGCCAGCAGTCTTCGGGACAGGGGACCCTATGGCTACACCTTC. This sequence encodes CASSLRDRGPYGYTF.